These 29 T cell receptor beta chains were all obtained from the same sample, sequenced in a study of T cell repertoires in cytomegalovirus infection. TCRdb recomputed calls from the reads with MiXCR, one row per CDR3 protein. The repertoire holds around 320,000 distinct CDR3 sequences, with around 9.5% as singletons. Source material: PBMCs. These receptors originate from a human donor in good health (CMV status not recorded). Some clones in this sample may be carry-over from other donors' samples.

This clonotype was picked up a small number of times. V usage is TRBV4-2 and J usage is TRBJ1-4; D not resolved. Germline CDR1 reads LGHNA; CDR2 reads YNFKEQ. The CDR3 has 15 amino acids. V was clipped by 0 bases and J by 8 bases, with 13 bases between them. CDR3 sequence: CASSQDAGKREKLFF. CDR3 sequence (DNA): TGTGCCAGCAGCCAAGACGCTGGAAAAAGAGAAAAACTGTTTTTT.

This sequence joins TRBV11-2 and TRBJ2-7; 8 positions match TRBD2. CDR1 and CDR2 from the germline V gene are SGHAT and FQNNGV. CDR3 length: 13 residues. J lost 6 bases, V lost 4 bases, and 5 bases had no gene match. The CDR3 region has the DNA TGTGCCAGCAGCTCAAGCGGGAGAGGCGAGCAGTACTTC. This sequence encodes CASSSSGRGEQYF.

This clonotype has only a few counts. The rearrangement joins TRBV5-4 to TRBJ1-3; D is undetermined. Trimming cost V 3 bases and J 0 bases, with 19 bases left between them. The CDR3 totals 18 residues. Germline CDR1 is SGHNT and CDR2 is YYREEE (reference sequence). This CDR3 reads CASSSPRHGTTSGNTIYF. The CDR3, as DNA: TGTGCCAGCAGCTCGCCCCGGCACGGAACGACCTCTGGAAACACCATATATTTT.

This clonotype occurred a few times. The chain recombines TRBV27 with TRBJ1-5; D gene ambiguous. The CDR3 consists of 17 residues. V shed 6 bases and J shed 0 bases, with 18 bases lying between them. Germline V lookup: CDR1 MNHEY, CDR2 SMNVEV (reference sequence). The CDR3: CASSFRPPTDSNQPQHF. DNA for the CDR3: TGTGCCAGCAGCTTTCGACCTCCAACAGATAGCAATCAGCCCCAGCATTTT.

This clonotype came up a few times. V usage is TRBV27 and J usage is TRBJ1-1; no reliable D call. CDR3 length equals 15 residues. The germline V and J ends were trimmed by 5 bases and 0 bases, with 13 bases remaining between them. Germline V gives CDR1 MNHEY, CDR2 SMNVEV (reference sequence). The CDR3 spells CASSPPPMLNTEAFF. The CDR3 nucleotides read TGTGCCAGCAGTCCTCCCCCTATGTTGAACACTGAAGCTTTCTTT.

At least ten counts were recorded for this clonotype. The rearrangement links TRBV7-2 to TRBJ1-4, with 8 bases aligning to TRBD1. V trimming: 6 bases; J trimming: 7 bases; junction bases outside the gene matches: 10. The CDR3 extends over 15 amino acids. CDR1 is SGHTA, CDR2 FQGNSA, per germline. CDR3 amino acids: CASSSNRGSGEKLFF. The CDR3 region has the DNA TGTGCCAGCAGTTCTAACAGGGGGAGTGGTGAAAAACTGTTTTTT.

This clonotype turned up a few times. The chain employs TRBV11-3 and TRBJ2-2; the D is unclear. CDR3 length equals 13 residues. CDR1 is SGHNT, CDR2 YENEEA, per germline. The ends were cut back, 4 bases at V and 4 bases at J, with 7 bases in the middle. CDR3 sequence: CASSSSFTGELFF. CDR3 coding DNA: TGTGCCAGCAGCTCGTCTTTCACCGGGGAGCTGTTTTTT.

This clonotype was seen ten or more times. The chain joins TRBV7-2 to TRBJ2-3; 12 bases agree with TRBD2. The CDR3 spans 17 residues. Germline assignment: CDR1 SGHTA and CDR2 FQGNSA. The J segment lost 3 bases and the V segment lost 2 bases, leaving 6 bases of the junction unmatched. The CDR3 region has the DNA TGTGCCAGCAGCTTAAGCCTAGCGGGGGGGCGAACAGATACGCAGTATTTT. Translated, it gives CASSLSLAGGRTDTQYF.

This clonotype has more than one count but fewer than ten. The chain recombines TRBV7-6 with TRBJ1-5, with a weak D call TRBD1 (6 bases). The germline V and J ends were trimmed by 5 bases and 7 bases, with 15 bases remaining between them. Germline V gene lookup returns CDR1 SGHVS and CDR2 FNYEAQ. This CDR3 is built from 14 residues. Here the CDR3 reads CASSEGGYGQPQHF. The CDR3 DNA is TGTGCCAGCAGCGAAGGGGGGTATGGGCAGCCCCAGCATTTT.

V is TRBV6-2 or TRBV6-3 and J is TRBJ2-7; no clear D gene. CDR3 length: 12 residues. V lost 2 bases and J 7 bases, leaving 9 bases between the germline ends. Germline assignment: CDR1 MNHEY and CDR2 SVGEGT. CDR3 sequence: CASSYNPLEQYF. The CDR3 DNA sequence: TGTGCCAGCAGTTACAATCCTCTGGAGCAGTACTTC.

The table lists this clonotype with a few counts. The V call is TRBV19, the J call TRBJ1-5; 7 nucleotides agree with TRBD1. In germline, CDR1 is LNHDA, CDR2 SQIVND (reference sequence). This CDR3 has 14 amino acids. V was clipped by 5 bases and J by 5 bases; unmatched bases: 6. CDR3 residues: CASSQDRTHQPQHF. The CDR3 nucleotides are TGTGCCAGTAGTCAGGACAGGACTCATCAGCCCCAGCATTTT.

This clonotype was observed a few times. The J gene is TRBJ1-1, the V gene TRBV6-5, with 7 bases aligning to TRBD1. After removal of 5 bases from V and 4 bases from J, the junction contained 10 bases not matched to a gene. Germline CDR1 reads MNHEY; CDR2 reads SVGAGI. CDR3 length: 15 amino acids. As DNA, the CDR3 is TGTGCCAGCAGTCCTCAGACAGGGTCGGGCACTGAAGCTTTCTTT. Protein sequence: CASSPQTGSGTEAFF.

In its sample, this clonotype was seen many times. The J gene is TRBJ1-4, the V gene TRBV29-1; perhaps TRBD1 as D (5 bases). Per the germline V gene, CDR1 is SQVTM and CDR2 is ANQGSEA. Trimming left V 2 bases short and J 5 bases short, with 6 bases between. The CDR3 length is 12 residues. This CDR3 is CSVEQGNEKLFF. The CDR3 DNA sequence: TGCAGCGTTGAACAGGGCAATGAAAAACTGTTTTTT.

A note on this clonotype: The germline gene is not matched at one end of the junction; a read error may be the cause. CDR3 region: CASSFIDRSHF. CDR3 coding DNA: TGTGCCAGCAGCTTTATCGACAGGTCCCACTTC. V is TRBV7-2 and J is TRBJ2-5; tentatively, D is TRBD1 (6 bases). This CDR3 is 11 amino acids long. Germline loops: CDR1 SGHTA, CDR2 FQGNSA.

This chain connects TRBV6-2 or TRBV6-3 to TRBJ2-1; TRBD2 might be the D (6 bases). The germline V gene encodes CDR1 MNHEY and CDR2 SVGEGT. The CDR3 length is 14 residues. V lost 2 bases, J lost 6 bases, and 11 bases lay in between. CDR3 nucleotides: TGTGCCAGCAGTTACCCCGGACTACTCAATGAGCAGTTCTTC. Its translation: CASSYPGLLNEQFF.

This clonotype showed up many times. V and J are TRBV7-7 and TRBJ2-5; 7 bases match TRBD2. Germline loops: CDR1 SSHAT, CDR2 FNYEAQ (reference sequence). This CDR3 is 15 amino acids long. Trimming cost V 3 bases and J 5 bases; bases outside gene matches: 9. The DNA of the CDR3 is TGTGCCAGCAGCTTGGGGGAGGGATCATACGAGACCCAGTACTTC. Residues: CASSLGEGSYETQYF.

This clonotype was recorded at least ten times. The chain combines TRBV20-1 with TRBJ2-7; D may be TRBD1 or TRBD2 (6 bases each). The CDR3 consists of 16 residues. V lost 0 bases to trimming and J lost 3 bases, with 18 bases between them. Per germline, CDR1 DFQATT and CDR2 SNEGSKA (reference sequence). As DNA, the CDR3 is TGCAGTGCTAGAGACCCGATTAGGGGGGAGCGCTACGAGCAGTACTTC. This translates into CSARDPIRGERYEQYF.

The CDR3 loop reads CSAGGASGGVTDTQYF. The CDR3 nucleotides are TGCAGTGCTGGGGGGGCTAGCGGAGGTGTCACAGATACGCAGTATTTT. The chain recombines TRBV20-1 with TRBJ2-3; D is possibly TRBD2 (7 bases). Trimming removed 5 bases from V and 2 bases from J, with 20 bases in between. The CDR3 contains 16 residues. Per germline, CDR1 DFQATT and CDR2 SNEGSKA (reference sequence).

This chain uses TRBV20-1 with TRBJ2-5; D is undetermined. The germline V and J ends were trimmed by 3 bases and 5 bases, with 16 bases remaining between them. The germline gives CDR1 DFQATT, CDR2 SNEGSKA (reference sequence). The CDR3 contains 14 residues. CDR3 nucleotides: TGCAGTGCTAGTCTGGTCACGGTAAGGGAGACCCAGTACTTC. The encoded protein is CSASLVTVRETQYF.

In its sample, this clonotype was seen many times. The gene calls are TRBV25-1 and TRBJ1-2, with D possibly being TRBD1 (6 bases). This CDR3 is 14 amino acids long. Germline CDR1 MGHDK, CDR2 SYGVNS. The V and J ends lost 3 bases and 5 bases respectively, with 13 bases between them. CDR3 nucleotide sequence: TGTGCCAGCAGTGACGTCGGACAGCGGTATGGCTACACCTTC. Its protein is CASSDVGQRYGYTF.

This rearrangement joins TRBV6-1 to TRBJ1-2; TRBD1 aligns across 7 bases. Looked up from germline, CDR1 is MNHNS and CDR2 is SASEGT. The CDR3 consists of 13 residues. With V trimmed by 5 bases and J by 4 bases, 4 bases remained unmatched. The CDR3 bases are TGTGCCAGCAGTCTAGGGACAGTCTATGGCTACACCTTC. The encoded protein is CASSLGTVYGYTF.

This clonotype was counted many times. The V and J genes are TRBV7-8 and TRBJ2-7; D gene uncertain. The V gene's germline CDR1 is SGHVS and CDR2 FQNEAQ. The CDR3 consists of 13 residues. V was trimmed by 0 bases and J by 3 bases, leaving 6 bases between them. The CDR3 DNA follows: TGTGCCAGCAGCTTAGCCAGTATCTACGAGCAGTACTTC. It codes for CASSLASIYEQYF.

This clonotype has at least ten counts. CDR3: CASSLSGEGYGYTF. Here the CDR3 DNA reads TGTGCCAGCAGCTTAAGTGGGGAGGGATATGGCTACACCTTC. The gene calls are TRBV7-2 and TRBJ1-2, with D unclear. The CDR3 length is 14 residues. CDR1 and CDR2 from the germline V gene are SGHTA and FQGNSA. V lost 2 bases to trimming and J lost 5 bases, with 12 bases between them.

This clonotype was recorded a few times. The V gene is TRBV20-1, the J gene TRBJ1-1; D is possibly TRBD1 (5 bases). The ends were cut back, 1 base at V and 8 bases at J, with 14 bases in the middle. The CDR3 runs to 13 residues. CDR1 and CDR2 (germline): DFQATT, SNEGSKA (reference sequence). This CDR3 is CSARGVSGSEAFF. CDR3 coding DNA: TGCAGTGCTAGAGGGGTCTCAGGGTCGGAAGCTTTCTTT.

V and J are TRBV14 and TRBJ1-1, with TRBD1 matching over 7 bases. From germline, CDR1 is SGHDN and CDR2 FVKESK. The CDR3 sequence is 14 residues long. J was trimmed by 4 bases and V by 3 bases; bases with no gene match: 5. The CDR3 reads CASSQYRGGTEAFF. The CDR3 DNA is TGTGCCAGCAGCCAGTACAGGGGTGGCACTGAAGCTTTCTTT. Variable domain in full (rest from reference TRBV14 and TRBJ1-1): EAGVTQFPSHSVIEKGQTVTLRCDPISGHDNLYWYRRVMGKEIKFLLHFVKESKQDESGMPNNRFLAERTGGTYSTLKVQPAELEDSGVYFCASSQYRGGTEAFFGQGTRLTVV.

The chain carries TRBV28 and TRBJ2-4; 9 bases are shared with TRBD1. In germline, CDR1 is MDHEN, CDR2 SYDVKM. With 0 bases clipped from V and 3 bases from J, the junction kept 3 bases outside the gene matches. The CDR3 covers 16 residues. CDR3 coding DNA: TGTGCCAGCAGTTTATGGTGGACAGGGGTCAAAAACATTCAGTACTTC. The encoded protein is CASSLWWTGVKNIQYF.

This clonotype occurred a few times. The genes are TRBV27 and TRBJ1-6; D call uncertain. This CDR3 is 18 amino acids long. V lost 7 bases, J lost 0 bases, and 19 bases lay in between. Germline assignment: CDR1 MNHEY and CDR2 SMNVEV (reference sequence). The CDR3 DNA sequence: TGTGCCAGCACACCAGGCGTTCTCCGGAGCTCCTATAATTCACCCCTCCACTTT. Residues: CASTPGVLRSSYNSPLHF.

V and J are TRBV7-2 and TRBJ2-7; no clear D. The CDR3 extends over 13 amino acids. The V end lost 0 bases, the J end lost 4 bases, and 7 bases lay between the germline ends. Germline CDR1 SGHTA, CDR2 FQGNSA. CDR3 amino acids: CASSLALFYEQYF. The CDR3 region has the DNA TGTGCCAGCAGCTTAGCACTGTTTTACGAGCAGTACTTC.

This clonotype came up many times. This chain uses TRBV7-2 with TRBJ1-2; tentative D call: TRBD1 (6 bases). Trimming took off 5 bases at V and 6 bases at J, with 13 bases between the two ends. CDR1 is SGHTA and CDR2 is FQGNSA in the germline V gene. This CDR3 contains 13 residues. CDR3 amino acids: CASSHRGPDGYTF. The CDR3 DNA follows: TGTGCCAGCAGCCATCGGGGGCCCGATGGCTACACCTTC.